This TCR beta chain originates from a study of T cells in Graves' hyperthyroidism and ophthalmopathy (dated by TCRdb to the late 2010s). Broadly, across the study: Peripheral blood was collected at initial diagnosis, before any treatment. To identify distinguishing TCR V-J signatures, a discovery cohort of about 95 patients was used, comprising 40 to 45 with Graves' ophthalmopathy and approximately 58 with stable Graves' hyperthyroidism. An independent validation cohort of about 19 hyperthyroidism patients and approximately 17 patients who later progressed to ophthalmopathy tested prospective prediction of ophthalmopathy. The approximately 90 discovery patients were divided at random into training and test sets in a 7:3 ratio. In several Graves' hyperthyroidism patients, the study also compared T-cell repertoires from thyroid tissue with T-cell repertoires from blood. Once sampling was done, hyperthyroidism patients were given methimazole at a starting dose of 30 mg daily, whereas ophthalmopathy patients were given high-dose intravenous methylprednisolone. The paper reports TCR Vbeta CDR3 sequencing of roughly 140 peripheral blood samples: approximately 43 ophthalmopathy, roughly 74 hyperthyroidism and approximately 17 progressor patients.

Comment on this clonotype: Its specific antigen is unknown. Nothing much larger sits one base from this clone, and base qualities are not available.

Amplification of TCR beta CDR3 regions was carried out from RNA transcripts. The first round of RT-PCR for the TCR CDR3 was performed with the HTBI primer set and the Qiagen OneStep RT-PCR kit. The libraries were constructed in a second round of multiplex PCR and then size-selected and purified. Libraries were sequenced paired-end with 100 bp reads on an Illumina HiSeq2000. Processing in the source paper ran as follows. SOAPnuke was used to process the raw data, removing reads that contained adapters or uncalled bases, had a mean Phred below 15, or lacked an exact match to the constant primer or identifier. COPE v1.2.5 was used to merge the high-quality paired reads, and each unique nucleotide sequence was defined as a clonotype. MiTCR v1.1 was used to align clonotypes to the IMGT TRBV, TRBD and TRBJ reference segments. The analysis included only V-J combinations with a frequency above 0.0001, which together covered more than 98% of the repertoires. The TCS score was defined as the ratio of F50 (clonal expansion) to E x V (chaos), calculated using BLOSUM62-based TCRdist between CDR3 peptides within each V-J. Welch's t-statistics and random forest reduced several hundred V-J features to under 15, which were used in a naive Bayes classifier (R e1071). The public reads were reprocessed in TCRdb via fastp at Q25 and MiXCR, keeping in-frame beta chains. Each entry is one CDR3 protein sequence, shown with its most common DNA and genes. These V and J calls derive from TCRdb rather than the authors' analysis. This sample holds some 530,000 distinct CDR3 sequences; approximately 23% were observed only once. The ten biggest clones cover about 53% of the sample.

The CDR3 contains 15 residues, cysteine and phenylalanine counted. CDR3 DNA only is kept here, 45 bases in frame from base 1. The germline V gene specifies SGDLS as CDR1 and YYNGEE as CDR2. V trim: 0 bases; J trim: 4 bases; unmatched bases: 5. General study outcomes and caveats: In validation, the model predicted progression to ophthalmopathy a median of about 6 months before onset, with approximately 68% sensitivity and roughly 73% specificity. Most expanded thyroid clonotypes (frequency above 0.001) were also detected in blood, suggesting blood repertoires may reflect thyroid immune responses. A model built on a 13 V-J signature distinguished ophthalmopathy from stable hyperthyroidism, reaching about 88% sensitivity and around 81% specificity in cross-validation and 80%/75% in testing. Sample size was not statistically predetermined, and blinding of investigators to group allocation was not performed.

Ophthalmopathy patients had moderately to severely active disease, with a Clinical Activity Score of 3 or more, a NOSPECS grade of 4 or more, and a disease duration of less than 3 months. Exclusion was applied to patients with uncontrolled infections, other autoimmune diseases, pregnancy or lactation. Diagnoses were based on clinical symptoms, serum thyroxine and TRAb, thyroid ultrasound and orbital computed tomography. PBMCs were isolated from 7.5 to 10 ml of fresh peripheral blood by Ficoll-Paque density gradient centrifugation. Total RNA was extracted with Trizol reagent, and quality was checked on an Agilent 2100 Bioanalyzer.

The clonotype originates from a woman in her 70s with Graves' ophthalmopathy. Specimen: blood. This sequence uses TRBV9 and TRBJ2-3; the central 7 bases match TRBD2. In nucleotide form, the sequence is TGTGCCAGCAGCGTAGTGGCGGGAGCCCCAGATACGCAGTATTTT. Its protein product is CASSVVAGAPDTQYF.